These 18 T cell receptor beta chains came from one sample sequenced in a study of technical replicates of blood from a handful of donors. Only in-frame clones appear in the TCRdb table, and some are missing; sequencing was by immunoSEQ multiplex PCR. The table lists tens of thousands of clones, approximately 95% of them singletons. The sample taken for sequencing was T cells isolated from PBMCs. These receptors all come from a human donor in good health.

V gene TRBV28 combines with J gene TRBJ1-1; possible D gene TRBD1, 6 bases. The CDR3 is 15 residues long. Germline values: CDR1 MDHEN, CDR2 SYDVKM. V lost 2 bases and J lost 2, with 12 bases in between. In nucleotides, the CDR3 is TGTGCCAGCAGTTTAGTAACGGGGGGCAACACTGAAGCTTTCTTT. Amino acid sequence: CASSLVTGGNTEAFF.

The rearrangement links TRBV27 to TRBJ2-1; D is unclear. V lost 2 bases, J lost 4 bases, and 9 bases lay in between. The CDR3 runs 14 residues. The germline V gene encodes CDR1 MNHEY and CDR2 SMNVEV (reference sequence). CDR3 DNA: TGTGCCAGCAGTTTAGTTTCAGGATACAATGAGCAGTTCTTC. Residues: CASSLVSGYNEQFF.

This chain connects TRBV6-6 to TRBJ1-2, with TRBD1 matching 7 bases. V was clipped by 1 base and J by 6 bases; unmatched bases: 8. Germline-derived CDR1 and CDR2 are MNHNY and SVGAGI (reference sequence). This CDR3 contains 15 residues. This chain's CDR3 is CASSYYGKGADGYTF. In nucleotides, the CDR3 is TGTGCCAGCAGTTACTATGGGAAGGGGGCAGATGGCTACACCTTC.

The gene calls are TRBV11-3 and TRBJ2-7; 7 nucleotides agree with TRBD2. CDR1 and CDR2 (germline): SGHNT, YENEEA. The V gene end was trimmed by 0 bases and the J gene end by 1 base; junction bases not matched to a gene: 12. The CDR3 contains 18 residues. CDR3 coding DNA: TGTGCCAGCAGCTTAGAAAGGGGAGGTAGCGGGCCTTCCTACGAGCAGTACTTC. Protein sequence: CASSLERGGSGPSYEQYF.

The chain carries TRBV10-3 and TRBJ1-5; D may be TRBD1 (6 bases). Germline CDR1 ENHRY, CDR2 SYGVKD. The CDR3 extends over 14 amino acids. V was clipped by 3 bases and J by 4 bases, with 10 bases between them. The CDR3 nucleotides are TGTGCCATCAGTGATGGACAGCATAATCAGCCCCAGCATTTT. Its protein product is CAISDGQHNQPQHF.

V is TRBV7-3 and J is TRBJ2-3, with TRBD1 identical over 8 bases. CDR3 length: 15 amino acids. Looked up from germline, CDR1 is SGHTA and CDR2 is FQGTGA. Trimming took 4 bases from V and 1 from J; bases not matched to a gene: 4. CDR3 in amino acids: CASSSQGAGTDTQYF. As DNA, the CDR3 is TGTGCCAGCAGCTCGCAGGGGGCAGGCACAGATACGCAGTATTTT.

The chain links TRBV7-2 to TRBJ2-3; D ambiguous. Trimming shortened V by 0 bases and J by 6 bases, and 19 bases separated the two germline ends. CDR3 length: 17 residues. CDR1 and CDR2 from the germline V gene are SGHTA and FQGNSA. The CDR3 coding sequence is TGTGCCAGCAGCTTAGCGGTAGCCATGAGCAGATTGGATACGCAGTATTTT. Encoded protein: CASSLAVAMSRLDTQYF.

V gene TRBV5-1 combines with J gene TRBJ1-5; D might be TRBD1 (5 bases). The V gene's germline CDR1 is SGHRS and CDR2 YFSETQ. V was clipped by 0 bases and J by 4 bases, with 26 bases between them. CDR3 length equals 20 residues. The CDR3 here is CASSLVRVSWGLTLNQPQHF. CDR3 sequence (DNA): TGCGCCAGCAGCTTGGTCAGGGTTAGTTGGGGCCTCACCCTTAATCAGCCCCAGCATTTT.

The rearrangement joins TRBV7-9 to TRBJ1-3, with 7 bases identical to TRBD1. Per germline, CDR1 SEHNR and CDR2 FQNEAQ (reference sequence). The CDR3 sequence is 16 residues long. Trimming took 1 base from V and 0 from J; bases not matched to a gene: 3. The CDR3 DNA is TGTGCCAGCAGCTTAGGGGCAGGGGGCTCTGGAAACACCATATATTTT. It is translated as CASSLGAGGSGNTIYF. Complete variable domain (other parts from reference TRBV7-9 and TRBJ1-3): DTGVSQNPRHKITKRGQNVTFRCDPISEHNRLYWYRQTLGQGPEFLTYFQNEAQLEKSRLLSDRFSAERPKGSFSTLEIQRTEQGDSAMYLCASSLGAGGSGNTIYFGEGSWLTVV.

This chain links TRBV9 with TRBJ1-4; D call uncertain. The CDR3 spans 15 residues. CDR1 is SGDLS, CDR2 YYNGEE, per germline. V lost 0 bases, J lost 7 bases, and 13 bases lay in between. CDR3 sequence: CASSVDPGLTEKLFF. The CDR3 DNA follows: TGTGCCAGCAGCGTAGATCCGGGGTTGACTGAAAAACTGTTTTTT.

The chain joins TRBV6-6 to TRBJ1-1; D not certain. The length of the CDR3 is 12 residues. The V and J ends lost 5 bases and 6 bases respectively, with 10 bases between them. Germline V CDR1 and CDR2: MNHNY, SVGAGI (reference sequence). CDR3 loop: CASSGGDAEAFF. In DNA, the CDR3 is TGTGCCAGCAGTGGCGGCGACGCTGAAGCTTTCTTT.

J is TRBJ2-3 and V is TRBV2; D is perhaps TRBD2 (6 bases). V lost 7 bases, J lost 2 bases, and 10 bases lay in between. There are 13 residues in the CDR3. Germline CDR1 and CDR2: SNHLY and FYNNEI. This chain's CDR3 is CASIADLTDTQYF. The CDR3 DNA reads TGTGCCAGCATAGCGGACCTCACAGATACGCAGTATTTT.

This chain links TRBV6-1 with TRBJ1-5, with 9 bases lining up with TRBD1. CDR1 MNHNS and CDR2 SASEGT come from the germline V gene. The trim removed 10 bases at V and 4 bases at J, leaving 8 bases unmatched. The CDR3 totals 14 residues. Here the CDR3 reads CATIRDRANQPQHF. CDR3 DNA sequence: TGTGCCACCATCCGGGACAGGGCAAATCAGCCCCAGCATTTT.

Written as DNA, the CDR3 is TGTGCCAGCAGTGAAATTTCCCCACTTGAAGCTTTCTTT. Its translation: CASSEISPLEAFF. This chain links TRBV25-1 with TRBJ1-1; D ambiguous. The ends were cut back, 2 bases at V and 7 bases at J, with 11 bases in the middle. In germline, CDR1 is MGHDK, CDR2 SYGVNS. The CDR3 runs to 13 residues. Full variable domain (remainder filled in from reference TRBV25-1 and TRBJ1-1): EADIYQTPRYLVIGTGKKITLECSQTMGHDKMYWYQQDPGMELHLIHYSYGVNSTEKGDLSSESTVSRIRTEHFPLTLESARPSHTSQYLCASSEISPLEAFFGQGTRLTVV.

The chain recombines TRBV28 with TRBJ2-7; D is perhaps TRBD2 (6 bases). The germline V gene encodes CDR1 MDHEN and CDR2 SYDVKM. CDR3 length equals 12 residues. Trimming cost V 8 bases and J 3 bases, with 11 bases left between them. DNA of the CDR3: TGTGCCAGCGGTTGGGAGGACTACGAGCAGTACTTC. Amino acid sequence: CASGWEDYEQYF.

The chain employs TRBV6-4 and TRBJ2-7, with 9 positions matching TRBD1. The germline CDR1 and CDR2 sequences are MRHNA and SNTAGT. The CDR3 is 15 amino acids. With V trimmed by 5 bases and J by 3 bases, 8 bases remained unmatched. CDR3 loop: CASSKFGTGYYEQYF. CDR3 bases: TGTGCCAGCAGTAAGTTCGGGACAGGGTACTACGAGCAGTACTTC.

The chain combines TRBV10-3 with TRBJ2-5, with a weak D call TRBD1 (6 bases). This CDR3 spans 13 amino acids. Between the trimmed V and J ends, which lost 10 bases and 1 base, there was a span of 13 bases. The germline CDR1 and CDR2 sequences are ENHRY and SYGVKD. CDR3 residues: CATNEGGQETQYF. CDR3 DNA: TGTGCCACAAATGAAGGGGGCCAAGAGACCCAGTACTTC.

This clone appeared once. J is TRBJ2-1 and V is TRBV29-1, with TRBD1 matching over 7 bases. Germline V gene data show CDR1 as SQVTM and CDR2 as ANQGSEA. The CDR3 is made up of 15 amino acids. The J segment lost 3 bases and the V segment lost 6 bases, leaving 11 bases of the junction unmatched. The CDR3 reads CSVGTVEKVYNEQFF. The DNA for the CDR3 is TGCAGCGTCGGGACAGTCGAAAAGGTCTACAATGAGCAGTTCTTC.